This TCR beta chain appears in the sequencing data of a study of cytomegalovirus exposure and HLA in healthy donors. Looking at the study overall: The 120 or so validation repertoires used a platform that matched the one used for the approximately 690 first-cohort repertoires, as a later analysis reported.

Repertoires were generated with immunoSEQ multiplex PCR, while TCRdb's copy carries only in-frame clones and drops some. The sample contains about 340,000 clones, about nine tenths of which appear only once. This clone was seen a few times. In germline, CDR1 is SEHNR, CDR2 FQNEAQ (reference sequence). Trimming cost V 3 bases and J 5 bases, with 8 bases left between them. The CDR3 loop spans 13 amino acids. The sequenced sample was PBMCs. The TCR was taken from a woman aged 18-35 years in good health and CMV-seronegative. The V gene is TRBV7-9, the J gene TRBJ1-5; D might be TRBD1 (5 bases). CDR3 bases: TGTGCCAGCAGCTTGGGGCCCCATCAGCCCCAGCATTTT. Amino acid sequence: CASSLGPHQPQHF.